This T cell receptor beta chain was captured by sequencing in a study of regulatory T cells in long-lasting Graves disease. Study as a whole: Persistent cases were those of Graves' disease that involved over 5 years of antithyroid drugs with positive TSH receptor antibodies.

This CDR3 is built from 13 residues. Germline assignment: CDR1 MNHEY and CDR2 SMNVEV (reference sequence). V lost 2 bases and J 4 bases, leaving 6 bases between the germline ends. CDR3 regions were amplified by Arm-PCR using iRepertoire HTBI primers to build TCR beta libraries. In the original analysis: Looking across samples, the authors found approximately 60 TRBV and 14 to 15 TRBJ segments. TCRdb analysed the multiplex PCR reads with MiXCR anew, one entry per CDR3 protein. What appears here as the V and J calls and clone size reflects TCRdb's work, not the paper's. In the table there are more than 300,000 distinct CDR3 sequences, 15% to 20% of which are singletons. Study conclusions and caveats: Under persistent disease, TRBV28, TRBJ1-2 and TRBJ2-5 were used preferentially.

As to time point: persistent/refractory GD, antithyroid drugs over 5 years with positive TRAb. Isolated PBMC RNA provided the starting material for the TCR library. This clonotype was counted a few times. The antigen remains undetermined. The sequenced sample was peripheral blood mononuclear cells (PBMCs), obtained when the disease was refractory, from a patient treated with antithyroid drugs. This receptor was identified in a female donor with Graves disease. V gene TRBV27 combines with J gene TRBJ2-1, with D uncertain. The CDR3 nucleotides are TGTGCCAGCAGTTTAGAAGGGTACAATGAGCAGTTCTTC. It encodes CASSLEGYNEQFF.